These T cell receptor beta chains were read from a single sample in a study of blood T cell repertoires in COVID-19. Produced via immunoSEQ multiplex PCR; TCRdb's table is partial and in-frame only. This sample has 200,000 to 250,000 clones, with 85% found just once. Specimen: peripheral blood. All receptors derive from a man aged 35 to 55 with acute or convalescent COVID-19. The CDR3 runs from the conserved cysteine through the conserved F or W. The D gene is left open where the match is weak. Rows may omit the clone size; those that give it use once, few, many or a size class.

j_gene	v_gene	abundance	d_gene	CDR3aa	CDR3nt
TRBJ2-1	TRBV7-9	NA	NA	CASSLDSFGGNEQFF	TGTGCCAGCAGCTTAGATTCATTCGGCGGCAATGAGCAGTTCTTC
TRBJ1-2	TRBV11-2	once	TRBD1	CASSQPGTASNYGYTF	TGTGCCAGCAGCCAGCCCGGGACAGCTTCTAACTATGGCTACACCTTC
TRBJ1-1	TRBV6-5	NA	NA	CASSFNAGTEAFF	TGTGCCAGCAGCTTCAATGCGGGCACTGAAGCTTTCTTT
TRBJ2-5	TRBV5-1	NA	TRBD1	CASSADRGVQETQYF	TGCGCCAGCAGCGCCGACAGGGGTGTCCAAGAGACCCAGTACTTC
TRBJ1-4	TRBV3-1/TRBV3-2	NA	TRBD1	CASSRGQGHEKLFF	TGTGCCAGCAGCCGCGGACAGGGACATGAAAAACTGTTTTTT
TRBJ1-1	TRBV7-9	NA	TRBD1	CASSLDRGNTEAFF	TGTGCCAGCAGCCTGGACAGGGGGAACACTGAAGCTTTCTTT
TRBJ1-2	TRBV29-1	NA	NA	CSVGLRGGDYGYTF	TGCAGCGTTGGGCTCCGTGGGGGGGACTATGGCTACACCTTC
TRBJ1-2	TRBV7-9	NA	TRBD1	CASSTGGDYGYTF	TGTGCCAGCAGTACAGGGGGCGACTATGGCTACACCTTC
TRBJ1-4	TRBV9	NA	NA	CASSVAGTTNEKLFF	TGTGCCAGCAGCGTAGCCGGGACAACGAATGAAAAACTGTTTTTT
TRBJ2-1	TRBV9	NA	NA	CASSVDDSTLNEQFF	TGTGCCAGCAGCGTAGACGACAGTACCCTCAATGAGCAGTTCTTC
TRBJ2-1	TRBV3-1/TRBV3-2	NA	NA	CASSPTEEATVYNEQFF	TGTGCCAGCAGCCCTACCGAGGAGGCCACAGTATACAATGAGCAGTTCTTC
TRBJ2-5	TRBV9	NA	TRBD1	CASSRGQEETQYF	TGTGCCAGCAGTCGTGGACAGGAAGAGACCCAGTACTTC